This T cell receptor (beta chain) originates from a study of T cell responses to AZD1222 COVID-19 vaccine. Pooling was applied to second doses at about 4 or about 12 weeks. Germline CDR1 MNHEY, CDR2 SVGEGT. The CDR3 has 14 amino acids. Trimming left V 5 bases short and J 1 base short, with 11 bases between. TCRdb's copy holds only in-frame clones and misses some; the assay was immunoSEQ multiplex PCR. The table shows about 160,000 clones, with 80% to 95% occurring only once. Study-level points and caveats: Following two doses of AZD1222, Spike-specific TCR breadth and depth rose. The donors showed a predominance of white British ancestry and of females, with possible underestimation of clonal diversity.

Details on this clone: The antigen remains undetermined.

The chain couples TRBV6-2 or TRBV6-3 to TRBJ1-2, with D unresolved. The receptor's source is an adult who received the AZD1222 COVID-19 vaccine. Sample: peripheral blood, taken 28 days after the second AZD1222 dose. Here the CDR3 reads CASSTREFNYGYTF. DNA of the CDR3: TGTGCCAGCAGTACAAGGGAATTTAACTATGGCTACACCTTC.